This entry lists 20 T cell receptor beta chains sequenced from one sample in a study of early T cells in non-severe SARS-CoV-2 infection. TCRdb independently ran MiXCR on the 5' RACE reads; one entry per CDR3 protein. This table holds about 83,000 distinct CDR3 sequences, more than 9% found once. Source: whole blood, taken at baseline. These receptors were taken from an adult who was a healthcare worker with PCR-confirmed SARS-CoV-2 infection or an uninfected control (not recorded which).

This clonotype was counted many times. The chain uses TRBV28 and TRBJ2-2; D possibly uses TRBD1 or TRBD2 (5 bases each). V was clipped by 2 bases and J by 5 bases, with 12 bases between them. Germline CDR1 and CDR2: MDHEN and SYDVKM. The length of the CDR3 is 15 residues. The CDR3 sequence: CASSLGGVRTGELFF. For the CDR3, the DNA is TGTGCCAGCAGTTTAGGGGGTGTAAGGACCGGGGAGCTGTTTTTT.

A note on this clonotype: The junction and the germline gene differ at one end; a read error may be behind it. The CDR3: CVTSPSTGGYGYTF. CDR3 coding DNA: TGTGTCACCAGCCCATCGACAGGGGGCTATGGCTACACCTTC. V usage is TRBV15 and J usage is TRBJ1-2, with 9 bases that match TRBD1. The CDR3 is 14 residues long. Germline V lookup: CDR1 LNHNV, CDR2 YYDKDF (reference sequence).

V is TRBV28 and J is TRBJ2-7; TRBD2 aligns across 7 bases. Germline V gene lookup returns CDR1 MDHEN and CDR2 SYDVKM. CDR3 size: 15 residues. V gave up 5 bases and J gave up 6 bases; unmatched junction bases: 13. The CDR3 reads CASSPTRGGPSEQYF. The DNA of the CDR3 is TGTGCCAGCAGTCCTACCCGGGGAGGGCCTAGCGAGCAGTACTTC. The full variable domain, in which reference TRBV28 and TRBJ2-7 provide the parts outside the CDR3, is DVKVTQSSRYLVKRTGEKVFLECVQDMDHENMFWYRQDPGLGLRLIYFSYDVKMKEKGDIPEGYSVSREKKERFSLILESASTNQTSMYLCASSPTRGGPSEQYFGPGTRLTVT.

This clonotype has just one count. The chain has TRBV18 and TRBJ2-3, with D uncertain. This CDR3 region has 14 residues. CDR1 is KGHSH and CDR2 is LQKENI in the germline V gene. V was clipped by 0 bases and J by 4 bases, with 8 bases between them. The CDR3 protein is CASSPPPVADTQYF. As DNA, the CDR3 is TGTGCCAGCTCACCACCTCCCGTGGCAGATACGCAGTATTTT.

This chain joins TRBV30 and TRBJ1-4; no firm D call. The germline V and J ends were trimmed by 3 bases and 6 bases, with 20 bases remaining between them. The CDR3 extends over 16 amino acids. Germline assignment: CDR1 GTSNPN and CDR2 SVGIG (reference sequence). CDR3 region: CAWSIFGREKHEKLFF. CDR3 nucleotide sequence: TGTGCCTGGAGCATTTTCGGCCGGGAGAAACATGAAAAACTGTTTTTT.

This clonotype turned up a few times. V usage is TRBV20-1 and J usage is TRBJ2-2, with TRBD2 as a possible D gene (6 bases). The V and J ends lost 3 bases and 4 bases respectively, with 18 bases between them. This CDR3 contains 16 residues. Germline V gene sequence: CDR1 DFQATT, CDR2 SNEGSKA (reference sequence). CDR3 in DNA: TGCAGTGCTAGGCCCTCACGTGGAGGGAGCACCGGGGAGCTGTTTTTT. Amino acids: CSARPSRGGSTGELFF.

V gene TRBV2 combines with J gene TRBJ2-1; D may be TRBD2 (6 bases). Germline CDR1 is SNHLY and CDR2 is FYNNEI. The V and J ends lost 6 bases and 4 bases respectively, with 19 bases between them. This CDR3 has 16 amino acids. CDR3 sequence reads: CASRGGTADDYNEQFF. DNA for the CDR3: TGTGCCAGCAGGGGCGGGACCGCGGATGATTACAATGAGCAGTTCTTC.

This clonotype was observed a few times. The V gene is TRBV15, the J gene TRBJ2-7; D may be TRBD2 (5 bases). Trimming shortened V by 3 bases and J by 3 bases, and 24 bases separated the two germline ends. Germline V gene sequence: CDR1 LNHNV, CDR2 YYDKDF (reference sequence). The length of the CDR3 is 18 residues. As DNA, the CDR3 is TGTGCCACCAGCAGCGGACTTACGGTAGGCTATCCACACTACGAGCAGTACTTC. It translates to CATSSGLTVGYPHYEQYF.

This clonotype was recorded many times. This chain links TRBV7-3 with TRBJ2-5; 12 bases line up with TRBD2. Germline trimming cut 0 bases from V and 5 bases from J; bases unmatched to any gene: 4. The CDR3 has 16 amino acids. Germline V CDR1 and CDR2: SGHTA, FQGTGA. The CDR3 DNA reads TGTGCCAGCAGCTTAACTCGACTAGCGGGAGCTGAGACCCAGTACTTC. It yields the protein CASSLTRLAGAETQYF.

This clonotype was counted many times. This sequence joins TRBV6-2 or TRBV6-3 and TRBJ2-2; D perhaps matches TRBD2 (5 bases). This CDR3 is built from 19 residues. V was clipped by 0 bases and J by 0 bases, with 17 bases between them. Germline CDR1 and CDR2: MNHEY and SVGEGT. The CDR3 protein is CASSYSTSPEDSNTGELFF. Here the CDR3 DNA reads TGTGCCAGCAGTTACTCGACTTCGCCGGAGGATTCGAACACCGGGGAGCTGTTTTTT.

This clonotype was observed many times. This sequence joins TRBV27 and TRBJ2-5; D might be TRBD2 (6 bases). The CDR3 length is 15 residues. V was trimmed by 3 bases and J by 1 base, leaving 12 bases between them. Germline loops: CDR1 MNHEY, CDR2 SMNVEV (reference sequence). The CDR3 DNA reads TGTGCCAGCAGTTTCGGCGGGACGGCCCAAGAGACCCAGTACTTC. Residues: CASSFGGTAQETQYF.

The CDR3 protein is CASSLAGDDTEAFF. CDR3 sequence (DNA): TGTGCCAGCAGTTTAGCAGGGGACGACACTGAAGCTTTCTTT. V gene TRBV28 combines with J gene TRBJ1-1; tentatively, D is TRBD1 (6 bases). The germline CDR1 and CDR2 sequences are MDHEN and SYDVKM. This CDR3 comprises 14 residues. V was clipped by 2 bases and J by 3 bases, with 10 bases between them.

In this sample, this clonotype turned up many times. V gene TRBV28 combines with J gene TRBJ1-1; the D gene is possibly TRBD1 (5 bases). Trimming shortened V by 7 bases and J by 0 bases, and 24 bases separated the two germline ends. CDR3 size: 18 residues. Germline CDR1 and CDR2: MDHEN and SYDVKM. CDR3: CASNPRQGRRIMNTEAFF. CDR3 DNA sequence: TGTGCCAGCAATCCGCGCCAGGGACGGAGAATCATGAACACTGAAGCTTTCTTT.

This clonotype was counted only a few times. The V gene is TRBV4-1, the J gene TRBJ1-4, with D unresolved. Deletions cut 3 bases from V and 0 bases from J, with 8 bases between. The CDR3 is made up of 15 amino acids. Germline V gene lookup returns CDR1 MGHRA and CDR2 YSYEKL. The CDR3 DNA is TGCGCCAGCAGCCACCCACACTCAACTAATGAAAAACTGTTTTTT. Translation gives CASSHPHSTNEKLFF.

This clonotype was seen more than once but under ten times. V gene TRBV27 combines with J gene TRBJ2-6, with a possible D match to TRBD1 (6 bases). The CDR3 spans 15 residues. CDR1 and CDR2 (germline): MNHEY, SMNVEV (reference sequence). The V end was cut by 1 base, the J end by 5 bases, with 9 bases between. In DNA form, the CDR3 reads TGTGCCAGCAGTTTATACAGGGCTAGGGCCAACGTCCTGACTTTC. Its protein product is CASSLYRARANVLTF. The full variable domain, completed using reference TRBV27 and TRBJ2-6, is EAQVTQNPRYLITVTGKKLTVTCSQNMNHEYMSWYRQDPGLGLRQIYYSMNVEVTDKGDVPEGYKVSRKEKRNFPLILESPSPNQTSLYFCASSLYRARANVLTFGAGSRLTVL.

This clonotype was observed a handful of times. The chain combines TRBV20-1 with TRBJ2-7, with 9 bases that match TRBD1. This CDR3 is built from 14 residues. Germline CDR1 reads DFQATT; CDR2 reads SNEGSKA (reference sequence). The ends lost 2 bases at V and 5 bases at J; junction bases unmatched: 7. Written as DNA, the CDR3 is TGCAGTGCTAGACCGCCGGGACAGGGTGACGAGCAGTACTTC. It yields the protein CSARPPGQGDEQYF.

This clonotype appeared a few times. The chain has TRBV7-6 and TRBJ1-2; D unresolved. V was cut by 2 bases and J by 0 bases, with 10 bases left in between. Germline V CDR1 and CDR2: SGHVS, FNYEAQ. The CDR3 consists of 15 residues. The CDR3 DNA reads as TGTGCCAGCAGCTTAACTCCGGAAGCTAACTATGGCTACACCTTC. Amino acid sequence: CASSLTPEANYGYTF.

The V gene is TRBV28, the J gene TRBJ2-5, with D possibly being TRBD1 or TRBD2 (5 bases each). Per germline, CDR1 MDHEN and CDR2 SYDVKM. Deletions cut 6 bases from V and 7 bases from J, with 21 bases between. This CDR3 has 15 amino acids. The CDR3, as DNA: TGTGCCAGCAGCCGGCCCGGGGCAGGGAAAGCGACCCAGTACTTC. This sequence encodes CASSRPGAGKATQYF. Full variable domain (outside the CDR3, taken from reference TRBV28 and TRBJ2-5): DVKVTQSSRYLVKRTGEKVFLECVQDMDHENMFWYRQDPGLGLRLIYFSYDVKMKEKGDIPEGYSVSREKKERFSLILESASTNQTSMYLCASSRPGAGKATQYFGPGTRLLVL.

This clonotype was found a few times. This chain connects TRBV6-5 to TRBJ1-6; TRBD1 agrees at 7 bases. Germline V gene sequence: CDR1 MNHEY, CDR2 SVGAGI. Losses at the gene ends were 5 bases for V and 5 bases for J; bases not matched to a gene: 6. The CDR3 loop spans 15 amino acids. CDR3 in amino acids: CASSPYRGHNSPLHF. The CDR3 region has the DNA TGTGCCAGCAGTCCCTACAGGGGCCATAATTCACCCCTCCACTTT.

This chain joins TRBV7-8 and TRBJ1-6, with 7 bases that match TRBD1. Germline CDR1 is SGHVS and CDR2 is FQNEAQ. The CDR3 runs 15 residues. V was clipped by 1 base and J by 7 bases; unmatched bases: 4. In DNA, the CDR3 is TGTGCCAGCAGCTTAGAGACAGGGTCGAATTCACCCCTCCACTTT. Its protein product is CASSLETGSNSPLHF.